This note documents a single TCR beta chain sequence. The CDR3 runs 18 residues. Clones were read by immunoSEQ multiplex PCR, and TCRdb kept only the in-frame ones, dropping some. The sample yields more than 35,000 clones, more than 75% seen once. This sample was included in a study of memory CD8 T cells in hepatitis C reinfection. Time point indicated: peak reinfection, 3 to 8 weeks after reinfection detection. No in vitro expansion preceded TCR sequencing of the sorted cells. Sequencing used naive CD8+ T cells sorted from blood. The chain has TRBV21-1 and TRBJ2-3; TRBD1, the table's D call, lacks a check against the DNA. TRBV21-1 is listed as a pseudogene. The receptor comes from a man aged 18 to 30 with hepatitis C virus infection. This CDR3 reads CASIASGTRGRGTDTQYF. CDR3 coding DNA: TGTGCCAGCATCGCCTCAGGGACCAGGGGAAGGGGCACAGATACGCAGTATTTT.